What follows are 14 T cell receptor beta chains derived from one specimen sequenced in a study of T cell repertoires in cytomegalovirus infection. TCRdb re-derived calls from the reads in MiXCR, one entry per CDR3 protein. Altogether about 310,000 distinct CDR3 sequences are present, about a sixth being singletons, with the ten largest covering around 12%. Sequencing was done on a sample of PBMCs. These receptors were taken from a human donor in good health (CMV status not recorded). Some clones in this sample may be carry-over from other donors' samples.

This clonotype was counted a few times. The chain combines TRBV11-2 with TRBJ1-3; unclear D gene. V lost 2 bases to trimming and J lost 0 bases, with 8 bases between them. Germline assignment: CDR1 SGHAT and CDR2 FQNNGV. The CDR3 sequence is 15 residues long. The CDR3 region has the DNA TGTGCCAGCAGCTTAATCACGTCCTCTGGAAACACCATATATTTT. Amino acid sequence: CASSLITSSGNTIYF.

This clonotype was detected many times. CDR3 amino acids: CASSPYGQPQHF. Here the CDR3 DNA reads TGTGCCAGCAGCCCTTATGGACAGCCCCAGCATTTT. The rearrangement links TRBV7-2 to TRBJ1-5; unclear D gene. Germline V lookup: CDR1 SGHTA, CDR2 FQGNSA. The CDR3 contains 12 residues. V gave up 5 bases and J gave up 7 bases, with 9 bases separating them.

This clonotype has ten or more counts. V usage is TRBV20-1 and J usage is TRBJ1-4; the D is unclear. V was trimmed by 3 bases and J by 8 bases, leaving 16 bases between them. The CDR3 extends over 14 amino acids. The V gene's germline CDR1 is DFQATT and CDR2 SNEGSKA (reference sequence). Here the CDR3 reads CSASSQNREEKLFF. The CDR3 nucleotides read TGCAGTGCTAGTAGTCAGAACCGAGAGGAAAAACTGTTTTTT.

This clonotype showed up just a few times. The CDR3 sequence is CASSIRGTFNSYEQYF. The CDR3 DNA is TGTGCCAGTAGTATACGTGGCACTTTTAACTCCTACGAGCAGTACTTC. The chain combines TRBV19 with TRBJ2-7; no clear D gene. Trimming left V 2 bases short and J 0 bases short, with 14 bases between. CDR3 size: 16 residues. Looked up from germline, CDR1 is LNHDA and CDR2 is SQIVND (reference sequence).

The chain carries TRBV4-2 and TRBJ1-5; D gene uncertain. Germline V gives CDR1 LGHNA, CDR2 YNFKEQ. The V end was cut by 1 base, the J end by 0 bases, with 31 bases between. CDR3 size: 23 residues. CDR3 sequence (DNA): TGTGCCAGCAGCCAAGGTTGGGGAGAAACGGGGAGTCGCCTCCTGTATAGCAATCAGCCCCAGCATTTT. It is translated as CASSQGWGETGSRLLYSNQPQHF.

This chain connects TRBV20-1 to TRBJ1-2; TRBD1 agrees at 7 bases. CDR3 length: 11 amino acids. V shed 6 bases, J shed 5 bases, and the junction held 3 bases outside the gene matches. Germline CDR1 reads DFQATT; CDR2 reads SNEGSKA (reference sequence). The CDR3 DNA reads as TGCAGTGCCGCACAGGGGTATGGCTACACCTTC. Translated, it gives CSAAQGYGYTF.

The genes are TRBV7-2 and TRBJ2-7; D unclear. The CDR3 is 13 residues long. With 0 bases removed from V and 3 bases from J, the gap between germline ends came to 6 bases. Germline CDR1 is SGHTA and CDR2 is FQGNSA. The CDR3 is CASSLASSYEQYF. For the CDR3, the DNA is TGTGCCAGCAGCTTAGCCTCAAGCTACGAGCAGTACTTC.

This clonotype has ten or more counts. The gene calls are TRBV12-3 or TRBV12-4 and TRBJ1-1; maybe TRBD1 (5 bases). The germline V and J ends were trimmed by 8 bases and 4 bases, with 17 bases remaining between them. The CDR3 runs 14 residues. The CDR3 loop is CASGQQVWGTEAFF. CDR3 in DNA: TGTGCCAGCGGGCAACAGGTTTGGGGCACTGAAGCTTTCTTT.

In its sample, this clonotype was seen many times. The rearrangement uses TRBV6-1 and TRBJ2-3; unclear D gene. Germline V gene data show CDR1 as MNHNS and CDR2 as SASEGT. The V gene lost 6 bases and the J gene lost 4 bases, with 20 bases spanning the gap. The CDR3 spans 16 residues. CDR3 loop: CASSGPGDGQADTQYF. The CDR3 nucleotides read TGTGCCAGCAGCGGTCCTGGGGATGGTCAGGCAGATACGCAGTATTTT.

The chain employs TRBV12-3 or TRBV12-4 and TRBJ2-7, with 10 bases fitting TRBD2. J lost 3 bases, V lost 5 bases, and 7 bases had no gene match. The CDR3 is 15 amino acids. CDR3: CASSPQRGGDYEQYF. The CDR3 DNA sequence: TGTGCCAGCAGTCCTCAGCGGGGGGGTGACTACGAGCAGTACTTC.

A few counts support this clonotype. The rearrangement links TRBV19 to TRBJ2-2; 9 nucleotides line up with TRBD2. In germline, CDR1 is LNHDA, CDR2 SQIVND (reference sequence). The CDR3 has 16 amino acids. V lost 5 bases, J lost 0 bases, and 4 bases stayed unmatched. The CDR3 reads CASSLSGGTNTGELFF. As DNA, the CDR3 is TGTGCCAGTAGTCTTAGCGGGGGCACGAACACCGGGGAGCTGTTTTTT.

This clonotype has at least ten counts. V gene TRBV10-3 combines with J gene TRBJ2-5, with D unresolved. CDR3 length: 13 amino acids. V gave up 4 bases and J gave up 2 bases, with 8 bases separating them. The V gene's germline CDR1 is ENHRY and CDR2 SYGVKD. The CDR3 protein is CAISVTSQETQYF. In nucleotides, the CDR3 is TGTGCCATCAGTGTAACATCGCAAGAGACCCAGTACTTC.

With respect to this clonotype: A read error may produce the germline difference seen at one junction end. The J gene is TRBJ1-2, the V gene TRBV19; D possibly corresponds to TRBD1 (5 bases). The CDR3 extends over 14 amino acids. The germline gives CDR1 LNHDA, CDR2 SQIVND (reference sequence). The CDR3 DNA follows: TGTGCCAGTAGTATCACCCAGGGCAACTATAGCTACACCTTC. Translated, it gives CASSITQGNYSYTF.

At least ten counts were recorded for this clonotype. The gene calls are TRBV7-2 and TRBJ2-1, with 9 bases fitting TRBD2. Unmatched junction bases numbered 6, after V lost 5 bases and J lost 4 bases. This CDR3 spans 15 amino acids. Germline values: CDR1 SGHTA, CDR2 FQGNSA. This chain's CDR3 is CASSPAGGKYNEQFF. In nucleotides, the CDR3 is TGTGCCAGCAGCCCAGCGGGGGGCAAATACAATGAGCAGTTCTTC.